This T cell receptor beta chain was found in a study of blood T cell repertoires in COVID-19. Study context: Specimens from acute and convalescent COVID-19 originated in the United States, Italy and Spain. PBMCs, B-cell-depleted T cells, or T cells provided the cDNA or gDNA that made up the material.

The CDR3 is 19 amino acids. The V gene lost 1 base and the J gene lost 0 bases, with 19 bases spanning the gap. Germline V gene data show CDR1 as SGHTA and CDR2 as FQGTGA. In the source study's methods: Researchers report that nucleated cell counts were estimated from reference gene primer amplification. Here immunoSEQ multiplex PCR was the method, and the copy in TCRdb shows in-frame clones only, minus some. V, J and clone size are those of that table, while D and trimming were read from the DNA. The table has some 110,000 clones, roughly two thirds seen once. The chain recombines TRBV7-3 with TRBJ1-5; D may be TRBD1 (6 bases). The clonotype comes from a human donor with acute or convalescent COVID-19. The donor label of this sample is uncertain. Sequenced input: peripheral blood. As DNA, the CDR3 is TGTGCCAGCAGCTTAAAGTGGTCGGTGGACAGTTATAGCAATCAGCCCCAGCATTTT. Its protein is CASSLKWSVDSYSNQPQHF. The full variable domain, completed using reference TRBV7-3 and TRBJ1-5, is GAGVSQTPSNKVTEKGKYVELRCDPISGHTALYWYRQSLGQGPEFLIYFQGTGAADDSGLPNDRFFAVRPEGSVSTLKIQRTERGDSAVYLCASSLKWSVDSYSNQPQHFGDGTRLSIL.